This T cell receptor (beta chain) was sequenced for a study of radiation and T cells in renal cell carcinoma. Clones were sequenced by immunoSEQ multiplex PCR, and TCRdb holds only the in-frame ones, with some missing. The sample holds 150,000 or so clones; 88% are singletons and the top ten take roughly 4%. Time point given: baseline pretreatment blood. The treatment is: 15 Gy SBRT to primary tumor, nephrectomy 4 weeks later. Source: blood, taken from a patient whose treatment included radiotherapy and nephrectomy. This clonotype originated in a woman in her 70s with renal cell carcinoma.

Here the CDR3 reads CASSLAGGPVEETQYF. The CDR3 DNA sequence: TGTGCCAGCAGCTTAGCGGGGGGGCCTGTGGAGGAGACCCAGTACTTC. The rearrangement uses TRBV5-6 and TRBJ2-5; the match to TRBD2 covers 10 bases. The CDR3 spans 16 residues. Germline V lookup: CDR1 SGHDT, CDR2 YYEEEE. Germline trimming cut 2 bases from V and 5 bases from J; bases unmatched to any gene: 9. Filled out from reference TRBV5-6 and TRBJ2-5, the complete variable domain reads DAGVTQSPTHLIKTRGQQVTLRCSPKSGHDTVSWYQQALGQGPQFIFQYYEEEERQRGNFPDRFSGHQFPNYSSELNVNALLLGDSALYLCASSLAGGPVEETQYFGPGTRLLVL.